These 11 T cell receptor beta chains were all obtained from the same sample, sequenced in a study of blood T cell repertoires in COVID-19. The repertoire was sequenced with immunoSEQ multiplex PCR; TCRdb's copy has only in-frame clones and lacks some. The table records about 120,000 clones, around 82% of them present only once. Input material: peripheral blood. These receptors were taken from a human donor in a cohort sampled during active COVID-19.

The chain links TRBV3-1 (or the pseudogene TRBV3-2) to TRBJ2-3, with 8 bases lining up with TRBD2. V lost 3 bases, J lost 5 bases, and 4 bases stayed unmatched. The CDR3 length is 14 residues. CDR1 is LGHDT, CDR2 YNNKEL, per germline (reference sequence). CDR3 nucleotide sequence: TGTGCCAGCAGCCAGGGACTAGACGGAGATACGCAGTATTTT. This sequence encodes CASSQGLDGDTQYF.

The genes are TRBV7-2 and TRBJ1-5, with 7 bases fitting TRBD1. Unmatched junction bases numbered 5, after V lost 5 bases and J lost 4 bases. The germline gives CDR1 SGHTA, CDR2 FQGNSA. The CDR3 totals 14 residues. CDR3: CASSADRVNQPQHF. The CDR3 region has the DNA TGTGCCAGCAGCGCAGACAGGGTTAATCAGCCCCAGCATTTT.

CDR3 nucleotides: TGCGCCAGCAGCTTGATGACAGCCCAAGAGACCCAGTACTTC. This gives the protein CASSLMTAQETQYF. The chain employs TRBV5-1 and TRBJ2-5; D is possibly TRBD1 (5 bases). CDR3 size: 14 residues. CDR1 and CDR2 (germline): SGHRS, YFSETQ. Between the trimmed V and J ends, which lost 1 base and 1 base, there was a span of 8 bases.

V gene TRBV5-1 combines with J gene TRBJ2-7; D is uncertain. The CDR3 is made up of 16 amino acids. V dropped 4 bases and J dropped 2 bases, with 19 bases sitting between them. Germline values: CDR1 SGHRS, CDR2 YFSETQ. This CDR3 reads CASSAARPGETYEQYF. CDR3 nucleotides: TGCGCCAGCAGCGCAGCCCGCCCGGGTGAGACCTACGAGCAGTACTTC.

The V gene is TRBV19, the J gene TRBJ1-5, with D possibly being TRBD1 (6 bases). V dropped 6 bases and J dropped 1 base, with 10 bases sitting between them. The CDR3 runs 14 residues. Per germline, CDR1 LNHDA and CDR2 SQIVND (reference sequence). This CDR3 is CASSSQGSNQPQHF. CDR3 nucleotide sequence: TGTGCCAGTAGCTCACAGGGCAGCAATCAGCCCCAGCATTTT.

The chain employs TRBV10-3 and TRBJ2-3; TRBD1 aligns across 7 bases. With V trimmed by 10 bases and J by 2 bases, 6 bases remained unmatched. From germline, CDR1 is ENHRY and CDR2 SYGVKD. The length of the CDR3 is 13 residues. The DNA for the CDR3 is TGTGCCACCCTCGGGACAGCCACAGATACGCAGTATTTT. As protein: CATLGTATDTQYF.

V usage is TRBV11-1 and J usage is TRBJ1-4; 7 nucleotides match TRBD1. Germline CDR1 and CDR2: SGHAT and FQDESV (reference sequence). After removal of 2 bases from V and 8 bases from J, the junction contained 8 bases not matched to a gene. The CDR3 loop spans 15 amino acids. CDR3 DNA sequence: TGTGCCAGCAGCTTAAGGGGCAGGGGGTGGGAAAAACTGTTTTTT. This codes for CASSLRGRGWEKLFF.

The chain carries TRBV5-1 and TRBJ2-5; 11 positions match TRBD2. Germline loops: CDR1 SGHRS, CDR2 YFSETQ. This CDR3 is built from 17 residues. The trim removed 0 bases at V and 6 bases at J, leaving 10 bases unmatched. CDR3 sequence reads: CASSLEIAGGPRQTQYF. The CDR3 DNA is TGCGCCAGCAGCTTGGAAATAGCGGGGGGGCCTCGGCAGACCCAGTACTTC.

The gene calls are TRBV4-1 and TRBJ1-1, with D possibly being TRBD1 (6 bases). Per germline, CDR1 MGHRA and CDR2 YSYEKL. V gave up 3 bases and J gave up 5 bases, with 13 bases separating them. CDR3 size: 14 residues. The DNA of the CDR3 is TGCGCCAGCAGCCACCCGGGACATTTTACTGAAGCTTTCTTT. It codes for CASSHPGHFTEAFF.

This clone came up once. The rearrangement links TRBV4-2 to TRBJ1-3; D is ambiguous. Germline assignment: CDR1 LGHNA and CDR2 YNFKEQ. The CDR3 is 16 amino acids. V was pared by 1 base and J by 4 bases, with 14 bases between. As DNA, the CDR3 is TGTGCCAGCAGCCAAGGGCTCCGGGTGCAAGGAAACACCATATATTTT. Protein sequence: CASSQGLRVQGNTIYF.

The genes are TRBV27 and TRBJ2-7, with 7 nucleotides matching TRBD1. Losses at the gene ends were 3 bases for V and 6 bases for J; bases not matched to a gene: 8. The CDR3 consists of 14 residues. The germline CDR1 and CDR2 sequences are MNHEY and SMNVEV (reference sequence). The CDR3 DNA sequence: TGTGCCAGCAGTTTTGGAGACAGGGATTCCGAGCAGTACTTC. Amino acid sequence: CASSFGDRDSEQYF.